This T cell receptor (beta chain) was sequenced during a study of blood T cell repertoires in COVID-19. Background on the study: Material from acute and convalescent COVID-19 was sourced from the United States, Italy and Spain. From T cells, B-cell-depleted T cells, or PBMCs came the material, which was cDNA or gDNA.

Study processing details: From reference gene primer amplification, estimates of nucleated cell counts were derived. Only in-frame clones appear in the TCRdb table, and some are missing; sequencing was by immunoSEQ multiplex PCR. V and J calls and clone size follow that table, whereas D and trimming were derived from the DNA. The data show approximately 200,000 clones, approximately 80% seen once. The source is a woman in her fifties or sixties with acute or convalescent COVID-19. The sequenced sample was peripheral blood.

The CDR3 sequence is CASSQGTSTETQYF. Written as DNA, the CDR3 is TGTGCCAGCAGCCAAGGGACTAGTACGGAGACCCAGTACTTC. The chain carries TRBV14 and TRBJ2-5, with 7 bases that match TRBD2. Germline V gene lookup returns CDR1 SGHDN and CDR2 FVKESK. V shed 1 base and J 5 bases; nucleotides not matched to a gene: 4. CDR3 length: 14 amino acids.